These 15 T cell receptor beta chains share one sample of origin, sequenced in a study of cytomegalovirus exposure and HLA in healthy donors. PCR amplification relied on 60 Vbeta primers (plus 13 Jbeta primers). Clones were sequenced by immunoSEQ multiplex PCR, and TCRdb holds only the in-frame ones, with some missing. The table includes about 73,000 clones, over 70% detected once. Sequenced input: PBMCs. These receptors were taken from a man in his 70s in good health and CMV-seronegative.

This rearrangement joins TRBV18 to TRBJ2-7; D may be TRBD1 (6 bases). The CDR3 has 14 residues. Germline lookup yields CDR1 KGHSH and CDR2 LQKENI. Between the trimmed V and J ends, which lost 0 bases and 2 bases, there was a span of 8 bases. Written as DNA, the CDR3 is TGTGCCAGCTCACCACCGGGGGCCCCCTACGAGCAGTACTTC. Translating gives CASSPPGAPYEQYF.

For this clone: This CDR3 is also generated by other DNA sequences in the sample. The chain employs TRBV30 and TRBJ2-5; 8 bases align to TRBD1. This CDR3 contains 14 residues. After removal of 1 base from V and 5 bases from J, the junction contained 6 bases not matched to a gene. The germline V gene has CDR1 GTSNPN and CDR2 SVGIG (reference sequence). The CDR3 DNA sequence: TGTGCCTGGAGTGGCCTGGCAGGGGGCGAGACCCAGTACTTC. The encoded protein is CAWSGLAGGETQYF.

This clone has more than one count but fewer than ten. V gene TRBV19 combines with J gene TRBJ1-1, with D hard to call. This CDR3 is built from 14 residues. CDR1 LNHDA and CDR2 SQIVND come from the germline V gene (reference sequence). Between the trimmed V and J ends, which lost 5 bases and 0 bases, there was a span of 10 bases. CDR3: CASSLPGMNTEAFF. DNA for the CDR3: TGTGCCAGTAGTCTGCCGGGGATGAACACTGAAGCTTTCTTT.

The CDR3 spells CASSIQPGLVGAEAFF. The CDR3 DNA is TGTGCCAGTAGTATTCAGCCGGGGTTGGTGGGCGCTGAAGCTTTCTTT. The chain combines TRBV19 with TRBJ1-1, with unresolved D. Trimming removed 3 bases from V and 6 bases from J, with 20 bases in between. CDR3 length: 16 residues. CDR1 and CDR2 (germline): LNHDA, SQIVND (reference sequence).

The chain carries TRBV29-1 and TRBJ1-1; D is undetermined. Germline-derived CDR1 and CDR2 are SQVTM and ANQGSEA. V gave up 7 bases and J gave up 0 bases, with 6 bases separating them. The length of the CDR3 is 11 residues. Here the CDR3 reads CSAQMNTEAFF. In DNA, the CDR3 is TGCAGCGCACAGATGAACACTGAAGCTTTCTTT.

A few counts support this clone. The chain uses TRBV6-1 and TRBJ1-2, with TRBD1 identical over 8 bases. The CDR3 loop spans 14 amino acids. Per the germline V gene, CDR1 is MNHNS and CDR2 is SASEGT. J was trimmed by 8 bases and V by 7 bases; bases with no gene match: 12. Written as DNA, the CDR3 is TGTGCCAGCACCAATGGACAGGGACCGTGGGGCTACACCTTC. Translated: CASTNGQGPWGYTF.

V usage is TRBV7-2 and J usage is TRBJ1-5, with D uncertain. Germline V lookup: CDR1 SGHTA, CDR2 FQGNSA. Between the trimmed V and J ends, which lost 2 bases and 1 base, there was a span of 9 bases. The CDR3 runs 15 residues. CDR3 DNA sequence: TGTGCCAGCAGCTTATTCCCGGGGAGCAATCAGCCCCAGCATTTT. It encodes CASSLFPGSNQPQHF. The whole variable domain, remainder taken from reference TRBV7-2 and TRBJ1-5, is GAGVSQSPSNKVTEKGKDVELRCDPISGHTALYWYRQSLGQGLEFLIYFQGNSAPDKSGLPSDRFSAERTGGSVSTLTIQRTQQEDSAVYLCASSLFPGSNQPQHFGDGTRLSIL.

This clone was recorded a few times. The rearrangement uses TRBV11-2 and TRBJ1-2; possibly TRBD1 for D (5 bases). Per the germline V gene, CDR1 is SGHAT and CDR2 is FQNNGV. V was pared by 0 bases and J by 0 bases, with 11 bases between. The CDR3 is made up of 16 amino acids. CDR3 residues: CASSLDWGGTNYGYTF. In DNA form, the CDR3 reads TGTGCCAGCAGCTTAGATTGGGGGGGAACTAACTATGGCTACACCTTC.

The rearrangement links TRBV5-6 to TRBJ2-7; possibly TRBD2 for D (6 bases). The germline V gene has CDR1 SGHDT and CDR2 YYEEEE. This CDR3 region has 14 residues. The V gene lost 0 bases and the J gene lost 2 bases, with 9 bases spanning the gap. The CDR3 coding sequence is TGTGCCAGCAGCTTGGGTGGGGGGACCTACGAGCAGTACTTC. It codes for CASSLGGGTYEQYF.

This CDR3 reads CASSATGTSDYTF. The CDR3 DNA reads as TGTGCCAGCAGTGCCACAGGGACCTCGGACTACACCTTC. The gene calls are TRBV2 and TRBJ1-2, with a possible D match to TRBD1 (6 bases). CDR1 is SNHLY, CDR2 FYNNEI, per germline. The CDR3 is 13 residues long. V was trimmed by 4 bases and J by 10 bases, leaving 16 bases between them. The full variable domain, rest sourced from reference TRBV2 and TRBJ1-2, is EPEVTQTPSHQVTQMGQEVILRCVPISNHLYFYWYRQILGQKVEFLVSFYNNEISEKSEIFDDQFSVERPDGSNFTLKIRSTKLEDSAMYFCASSATGTSDYTFGSGTRLTVV.

The V and J genes are TRBV5-1 and TRBJ1-6; D unresolved. This CDR3 is built from 14 residues. Germline V lookup: CDR1 SGHRS, CDR2 YFSETQ. The germline V and J ends were trimmed by 4 bases and 3 bases, with 8 bases remaining between them. In DNA, the CDR3 is TGCGCCAGCAGCGAAAACTACTATAATTCACCCCTCCACTTT. It is translated as CASSENYYNSPLHF. Full variable domain (missing parts from reference TRBV5-1 and TRBJ1-6): KAGVTQTPRYLIKTRGQQVTLSCSPISGHRSVSWYQQTPGQGLQFLFEYFSETQRNKGNFPGRFSGRQFSNSRSEMNVSTLELGDSALYLCASSENYYNSPLHFGNGTRLTVT.

This chain joins TRBV4-3 and TRBJ2-7; D is perhaps TRBD1 (6 bases). Trimming removed 1 base from V and 3 bases from J, with 13 bases in between. The CDR3 is 15 residues long. CDR1 LGHNA and CDR2 YSLEER come from the germline V gene. CDR3 protein: CASSQVLQGHYEQYF. CDR3 DNA sequence: TGCGCCAGCAGCCAAGTACTACAGGGCCACTACGAGCAGTACTTC.

This clone was counted between two and nine times. V and J are TRBV28 and TRBJ1-5; D is uncertain. Trimming removed 6 bases from V and 4 bases from J, with 16 bases in between. CDR1 is MDHEN, CDR2 SYDVKM, per germline. This CDR3 is built from 15 residues. CDR3 sequence (DNA): TGTGCCAGCAGACCTCCGGGATCGTCTAATCAGCCCCAGCATTTT. Translating it yields CASRPPGSSNQPQHF.

The rearrangement joins TRBV11-3 to TRBJ2-2; D perhaps matches TRBD2 (6 bases). Germline lookup yields CDR1 SGHNT and CDR2 YENEEA. This CDR3 has 13 amino acids. Trimming pared 2 bases from V and 6 bases from J, leaving 7 bases between. CDR3 loop: CASSLTGAGELFF. DNA of the CDR3: TGTGCCAGCAGCTTAACGGGGGCCGGGGAGCTGTTTTTT.

The chain combines TRBV5-1 with TRBJ2-5, with D tentatively TRBD1 (5 bases). The J call is doubtful: the DNA matches TRBJ2-7 better. The CDR3 length is 15 residues. CDR1 and CDR2 (germline): SGHRS, YFSETQ. This CDR3 is CASSDRSGATYEQYF. DNA for the CDR3: TGCGCCAGCAGCGACCGGAGTGGGGCCACCTACGAGCAGTACTTC.